A few counts support the clone carrying this T cell receptor beta chain. Its antigen is not identified. The sample originates from a study of cytomegalovirus exposure and HLA in healthy donors. Study-level results: In an earlier analysis, most TCR beta V segments were productive about 90% or about 30% of the time. The authors considered a cluster of highly shared sequence variants likely to be a sequencing artifact. Apparent HLA restriction characterized most CMV-associated TCR beta chains in a later analysis.

The CDR3 consists of 15 residues. Germline V gene lookup returns CDR1 MDHEN and CDR2 SYDVKM. Deletions cut 7 bases from V and 2 bases from J, with 15 bases between. Vbeta (60) and Jbeta (13) primers were used in the PCR. Original processing methods: An analysis performed later counted 72 million or so unique TCR beta chains (around 10 million of them shared). Assay used: immunoSEQ multiplex PCR; TCRdb lists only in-frame clones, some missing. V and J calls plus clone size are reproduced from that table; the DNA served to infer D and trimming. The sample lists tens of thousands of clones, about 65% occurring once.

Material for sequencing was PBMCs. The receptor was derived from a man aged 50 or older in good health and CMV-seropositive. The rearrangement links TRBV28 to TRBJ1-5; D might be TRBD1 (5 bases). The CDR3 nucleotides read TGTGCCAGCAACCCCACGCCCAGGGGCAATCAGCCCCAGCATTTT. Amino acid sequence: CASNPTPRGNQPQHF.